Detailed here is one TCR beta chain. Its matching antigen is unknown. The sample comes from a study of Ad26.COV2.S vaccination and SARS-CoV-2 variants. Turning to the study itself: The COV1001 Ad26.COV2.S trial arm included the donor. General study results and limits: Using TCR breadth and depth analyses may have led to underestimated total T cell responses.

Repertoires were generated with immunoSEQ multiplex PCR, while TCRdb's copy carries only in-frame clones and drops some. The table lists roughly 380,000 clones, around nine tenths of them singletons. Per germline, CDR1 SNHLY and CDR2 FYNNEI. CDR3 length: 14 residues. V was cut by 1 base and J by 3 bases, with 9 bases left in between. The treatment denotes: roughly 20 received Ad26.COV2.S at low or high dose, single or two shots; 5 received placebo; per-sample allocation not given. Sampling was performed 63 days after the first vaccine or placebo injection. Sample: peripheral blood, taken in a trial of Ad26.COV2.S vaccine versus placebo. This chain connects TRBV2 to TRBJ1-1; no clear D gene. The TCR originated in a person aged 18 to 59 who received the Ad26.COV2.S COVID-19 vaccine or a placebo. The DNA for the CDR3 is TGTGCCAGCAGTGAAGAGGAGGGTTACACTGAAGCTTTCTTT. Encoded protein: CASSEEEGYTEAFF.